These T cell receptor beta chains were read from a single sample in a study of T cells after yellow fever vaccination. TCRdb reprocessed the 5' RACE reads via MiXCR and lists one record per CDR3 protein. The sample has around 310,000 distinct CDR3 sequences; around 4.5% are singletons. The source was PBMCs, collected 15 days after the yellow fever booster vaccination. The receptors shown here come from a man aged 18 to 30 who received the YFV17D yellow fever vaccine. Each CDR3 is given with its conserved first and last residue. A D gene is named only where the DNA matches it firmly. Only part of the rows carry a size: once, few, many, or a class if the clone is expanded.

D	length	J	V	size	CDR3	DNA
.	11	TRBJ2-1	TRBV6-5	.	CASSPGAEQFF	TGTGCCAGCAGCCCGGGTGCTGAGCAGTTCTTC
TRBD1	16	TRBJ1-2	TRBV4-1	few	CASSQQWDRGRNGYTF	TGCGCCAGCAGCCAACAGTGGGACAGGGGTAGGAATGGCTACACCTTC
.	14	TRBJ2-1	TRBV11-2	many	CASSWDLSYNEQFF	TGTGCCAGCAGCTGGGACCTCTCCTACAATGAGCAGTTCTTC
TRBD2	14	TRBJ2-5	TRBV20-1	many	CSAVGGGAQETQYF	TGCAGTGCCGTAGGCGGGGGGGCCCAAGAGACCCAGTACTTC
.	16	TRBJ1-5	TRBV20-1	few	CSPPRAGSPGNQPQHF	TGCAGTCCCCCTAGGGCCGGCTCCCCTGGCAATCAGCCCCAGCATTTT
TRBD1	12	TRBJ1-2	TRBV6-6	few	CASSLGTGGYTF	TGTGCCAGCAGTTTGGGGACAGGTGGCTACACCTTC
TRBD1	15	TRBJ2-7	TRBV11-1	many	CASRRSDRGLYEQYF	TGTGCCAGCAGGCGGTCGGACAGGGGCCTCTACGAGCAGTACTTC
TRBD2	17	TRBJ2-4	TRBV2	few	CASRGFTGTSLKNIQYF	TGTGCCAGCAGGGGATTCACCGGGACTAGCCTGAAAAACATTCAGTACTTC
TRBD1	15	TRBJ1-2	TRBV10-3	many	CAISVTGQGAYGYTF	TGTGCCATCAGTGTGACGGGACAGGGGGCGTATGGCTACACCTTC
.	16	TRBJ2-7	TRBV20-1	.	CSARAIPTGASYEQYF	TGCAGTGCTAGAGCTATACCTACCGGGGCCTCCTACGAGCAGTACTTC
.	18	TRBJ1-6	TRBV24-1	many	CATSDLIRGKAYNSPLHF	TGTGCCACCAGTGATTTGATCAGGGGTAAGGCCTATAATTCACCCCTCCACTTT
TRBD1	19	TRBJ2-3	TRBV11-2	many	CASSSDRGRSVILADTQYF	TGTGCCAGCAGCTCCGACAGGGGGCGATCGGTTATACTAGCAGATACGCAGTATTTT
TRBD1	15	TRBJ1-5	TRBV12-3/TRBV12-4	few	CASSKTGTGNQPQHF	TGTGCCAGCAGTAAGACTGGGACAGGGAATCAGCCCCAGCATTTT
.	13	TRBJ1-1	TRBV5-1	many	CASSLWGDTEAFF	TGCGCCAGCAGCTTGTGGGGGGACACTGAGGCTTTCTTT
.	16	TRBJ1-5	TRBV4-1	many	CASSQDPGAKGQPQHF	TGCGCCAGCAGCCAAGACCCGGGGGCCAAGGGTCAGCCCCAGCATTTT
.	14	TRBJ1-6	TRBV12-3/TRBV12-4	.	CASSLGRARSPLHF	TGTGCCAGCAGTTTAGGCAGGGCTCGATCACCCCTCCACTTT
.	13	TRBJ2-5	TRBV2	.	CASSEMPGTPQYF	TGTGCCAGCAGTGAAATGCCAGGGACTCCCCAGTACTTC
TRBD1	19	TRBJ2-6	TRBV5-1	many	CASSLAPRQGLAGANVLTF	TGCGCCAGCAGCTTGGCCCCACGACAGGGATTGGCTGGGGCCAACGTCCTGACTTTC
.	14	TRBJ2-1	TRBV24-1	few	CATSAAGSPNGQFF	TGTGCCACCAGTGCGGCAGGTAGTCCCAACGGGCAGTTCTTC
.	16	TRBJ2-7	TRBV6-5	many	CASSYSYNGGSYEQYF	TGTGCCAGCAGTTACTCGTATAATGGCGGTTCCTACGAGCAGTACTTC
TRBD1	15	TRBJ2-7	TRBV7-2	many	CASTPPGQGPYEQYF	TGTGCCAGCACCCCGCCGGGACAGGGGCCTTACGAGCAGTACTTC
.	15	TRBJ1-2	TRBV12-3/TRBV12-4	.	CASNLVGVQGPGYTF	TGTGCCAGCAATTTGGTCGGCGTTCAGGGACCTGGCTACACCTTC
.	16	TRBJ2-5	TRBV7-9	.	CASSLPPGAPGETQYF	TGTGCCAGCAGCTTGCCCCCCGGCGCCCCCGGGGAGACCCAGTACTTC
.	13	TRBJ1-4	TRBV7-2	few	CASSLEARGREFF	TGTGCCAGCAGCTTAGAAGCCCGCGGGCGAGAATTTTTT